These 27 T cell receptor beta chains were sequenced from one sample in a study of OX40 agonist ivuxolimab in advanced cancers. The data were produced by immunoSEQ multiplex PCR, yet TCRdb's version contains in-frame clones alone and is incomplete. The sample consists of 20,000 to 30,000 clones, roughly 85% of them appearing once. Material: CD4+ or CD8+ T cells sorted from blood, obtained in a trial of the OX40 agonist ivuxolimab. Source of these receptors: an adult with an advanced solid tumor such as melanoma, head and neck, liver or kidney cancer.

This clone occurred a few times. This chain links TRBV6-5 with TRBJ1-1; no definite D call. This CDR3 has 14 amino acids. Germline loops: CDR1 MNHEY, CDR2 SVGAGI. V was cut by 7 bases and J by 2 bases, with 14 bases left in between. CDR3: CASTKSPGNTEAFF. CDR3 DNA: TGTGCCAGCACGAAATCCCCAGGAAACACTGAAGCTTTCTTT.

The CDR3, as DNA: TGTGCCAGCAGCTTGGACCTTACCAAAAACATTCAGTACTTC. Translation: CASSLDLTKNIQYF. The chain is built from TRBV5-4 and TRBJ2-4; no definite D call. Trimming stripped 0 bases from V and 2 bases from J, with 6 bases between. Germline lookup yields CDR1 SGHNT and CDR2 YYREEE (reference sequence). This CDR3 is built from 14 residues.

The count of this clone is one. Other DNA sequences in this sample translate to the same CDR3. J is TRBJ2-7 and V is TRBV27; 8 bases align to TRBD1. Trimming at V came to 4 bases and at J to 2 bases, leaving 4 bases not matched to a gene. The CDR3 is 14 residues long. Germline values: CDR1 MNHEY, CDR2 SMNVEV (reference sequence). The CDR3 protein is CASSSRTGPYEQYF. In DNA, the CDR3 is TGTGCCAGCAGTTCAAGGACAGGGCCCTACGAGCAGTACTTC.

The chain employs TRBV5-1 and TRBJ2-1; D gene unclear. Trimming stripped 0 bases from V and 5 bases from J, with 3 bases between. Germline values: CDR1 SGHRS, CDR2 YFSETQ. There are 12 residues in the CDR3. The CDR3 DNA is TGCGCCAGCAGCTTGGGCAACAATGAGCAGTTCTTC. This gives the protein CASSLGNNEQFF.

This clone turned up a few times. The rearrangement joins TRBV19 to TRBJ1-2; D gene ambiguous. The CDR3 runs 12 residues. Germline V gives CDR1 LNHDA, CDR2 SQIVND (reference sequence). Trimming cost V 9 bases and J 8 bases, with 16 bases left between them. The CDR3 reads CASPDGDGGYTF. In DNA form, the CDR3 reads TGTGCCAGCCCAGACGGGGATGGGGGCTACACCTTC.

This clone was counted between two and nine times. The CDR3 DNA reads as TGTGCCAGCAGCTCAATAGCGGCCTATCCGTATTTT. Encoded protein: CASSSIAAYPYF. This chain uses TRBV7-9 with TRBJ2-3; D perhaps matches TRBD2 (6 bases). CDR1 is SEHNR and CDR2 is FQNEAQ in the germline V gene (reference sequence). CDR3 length equals 12 residues. V was clipped by 4 bases and J by 14 bases, with 16 bases between them.

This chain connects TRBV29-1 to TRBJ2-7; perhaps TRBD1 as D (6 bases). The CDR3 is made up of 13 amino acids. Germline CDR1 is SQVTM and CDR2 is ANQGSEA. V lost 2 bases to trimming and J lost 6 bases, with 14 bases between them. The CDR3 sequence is CSVERGTRGEQYF. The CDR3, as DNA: TGCAGCGTTGAAAGGGGCACCAGGGGCGAGCAGTACTTC.

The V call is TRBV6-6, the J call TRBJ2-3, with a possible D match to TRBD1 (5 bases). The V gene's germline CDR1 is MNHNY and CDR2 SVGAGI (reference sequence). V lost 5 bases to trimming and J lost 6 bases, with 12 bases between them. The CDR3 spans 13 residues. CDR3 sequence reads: CASSPGPPDTQYF. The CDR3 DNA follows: TGTGCCAGCAGTCCAGGGCCTCCGGATACGCAGTATTTT.

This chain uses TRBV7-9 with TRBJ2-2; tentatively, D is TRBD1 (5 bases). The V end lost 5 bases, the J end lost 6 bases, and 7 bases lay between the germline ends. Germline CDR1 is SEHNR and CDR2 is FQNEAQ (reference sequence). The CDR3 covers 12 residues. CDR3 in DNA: TGTGCCAGCAGCCAGGGTTCCGGGGAGCTGTTTTTT. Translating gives CASSQGSGELFF.

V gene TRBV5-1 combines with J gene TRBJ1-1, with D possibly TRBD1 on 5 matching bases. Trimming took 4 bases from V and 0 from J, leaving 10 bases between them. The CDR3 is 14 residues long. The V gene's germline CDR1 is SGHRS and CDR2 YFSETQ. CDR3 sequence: CASSPTALNTEAFF. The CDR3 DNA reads TGCGCCAGCAGCCCGACAGCCTTGAACACTGAAGCTTTCTTT.

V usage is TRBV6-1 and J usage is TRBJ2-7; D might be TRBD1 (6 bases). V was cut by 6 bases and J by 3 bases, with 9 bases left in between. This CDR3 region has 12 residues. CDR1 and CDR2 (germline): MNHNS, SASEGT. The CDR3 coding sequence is TGTGCCAGCAGGGGGGCGGACTACGAGCAGTACTTC. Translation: CASRGADYEQYF.

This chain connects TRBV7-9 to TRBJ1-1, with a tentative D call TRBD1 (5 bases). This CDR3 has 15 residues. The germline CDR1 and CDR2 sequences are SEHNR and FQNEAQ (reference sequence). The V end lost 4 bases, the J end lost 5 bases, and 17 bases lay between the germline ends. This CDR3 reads CASSSRPGRGTEAFF. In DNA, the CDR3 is TGTGCCAGCAGCTCTCGCCCCGGGAGGGGTACTGAAGCTTTCTTT.

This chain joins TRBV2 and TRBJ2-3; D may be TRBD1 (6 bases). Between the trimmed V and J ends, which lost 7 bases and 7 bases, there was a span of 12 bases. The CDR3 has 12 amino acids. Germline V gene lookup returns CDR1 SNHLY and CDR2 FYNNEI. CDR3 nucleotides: TGTGCCAGCAACATAGGGGGATATACGCAGTATTTT. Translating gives CASNIGGYTQYF.

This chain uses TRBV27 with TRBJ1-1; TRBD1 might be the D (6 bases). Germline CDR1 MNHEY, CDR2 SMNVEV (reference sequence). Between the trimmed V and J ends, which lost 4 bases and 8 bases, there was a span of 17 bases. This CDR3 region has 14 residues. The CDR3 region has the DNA TGTGCCAGCAGTTCCGCGGACAGTCCAGGGGAAGCTTTCTTT. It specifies CASSSADSPGEAFF.

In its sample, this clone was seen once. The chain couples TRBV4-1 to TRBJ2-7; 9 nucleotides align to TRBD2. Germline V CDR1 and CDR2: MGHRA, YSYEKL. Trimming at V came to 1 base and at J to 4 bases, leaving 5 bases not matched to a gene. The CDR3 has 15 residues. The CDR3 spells CASSQVGAGGYEQYF. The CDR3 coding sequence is TGCGCCAGCAGCCAAGTGGGGGCGGGGGGGTACGAGCAGTACTTC.

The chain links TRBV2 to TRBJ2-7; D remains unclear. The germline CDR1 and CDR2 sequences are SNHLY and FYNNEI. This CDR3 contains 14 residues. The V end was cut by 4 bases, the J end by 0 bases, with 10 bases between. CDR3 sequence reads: CASSALSNSYEQYF. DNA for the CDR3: TGTGCCAGCAGTGCGCTTTCAAACTCCTACGAGCAGTACTTC.

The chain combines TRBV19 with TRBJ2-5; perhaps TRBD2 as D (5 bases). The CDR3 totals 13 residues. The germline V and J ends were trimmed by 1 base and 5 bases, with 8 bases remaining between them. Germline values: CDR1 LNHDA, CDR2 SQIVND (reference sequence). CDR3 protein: CASSIGTLETQYF. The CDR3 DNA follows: TGTGCCAGTAGTATAGGGACTCTTGAGACCCAGTACTTC.

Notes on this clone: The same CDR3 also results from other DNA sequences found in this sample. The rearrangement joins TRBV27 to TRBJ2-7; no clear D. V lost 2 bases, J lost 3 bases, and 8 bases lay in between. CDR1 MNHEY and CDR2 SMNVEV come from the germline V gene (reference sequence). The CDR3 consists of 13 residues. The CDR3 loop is CASSLGLYYEQYF. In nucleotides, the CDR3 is TGTGCCAGCAGTTTAGGGCTCTACTACGAGCAGTACTTC.

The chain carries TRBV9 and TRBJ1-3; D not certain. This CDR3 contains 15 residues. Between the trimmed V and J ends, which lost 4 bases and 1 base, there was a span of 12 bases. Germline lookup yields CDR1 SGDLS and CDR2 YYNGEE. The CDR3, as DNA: TGTGCCAGCAGCCCCGGCGGGTATTCTGGAAACACCATATATTTT. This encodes CASSPGGYSGNTIYF.

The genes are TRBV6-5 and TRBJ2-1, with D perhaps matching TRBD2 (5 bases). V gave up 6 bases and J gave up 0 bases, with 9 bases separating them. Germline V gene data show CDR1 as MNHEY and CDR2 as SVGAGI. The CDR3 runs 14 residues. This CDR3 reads CASRDFYSYNEQFF. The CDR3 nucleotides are TGTGCCAGCAGGGACTTTTACTCCTACAATGAGCAGTTCTTC.

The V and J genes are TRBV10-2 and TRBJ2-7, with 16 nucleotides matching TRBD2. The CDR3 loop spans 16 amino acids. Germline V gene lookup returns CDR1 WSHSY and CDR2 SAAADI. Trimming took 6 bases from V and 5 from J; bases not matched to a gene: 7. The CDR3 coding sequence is TGCGCCAGCAGGCCCGGGACTAGCGGGGGGGCTCACGAGCAGTACTTC. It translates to CASRPGTSGGAHEQYF.

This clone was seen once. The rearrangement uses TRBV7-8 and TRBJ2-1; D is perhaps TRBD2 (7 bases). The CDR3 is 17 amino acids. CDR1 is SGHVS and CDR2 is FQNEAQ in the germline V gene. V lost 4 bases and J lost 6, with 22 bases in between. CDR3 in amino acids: CASSSSLEGGGFNEQFF. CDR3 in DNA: TGTGCCAGCAGCTCGTCCTTAGAGGGAGGGGGTTTCAATGAGCAGTTCTTC.

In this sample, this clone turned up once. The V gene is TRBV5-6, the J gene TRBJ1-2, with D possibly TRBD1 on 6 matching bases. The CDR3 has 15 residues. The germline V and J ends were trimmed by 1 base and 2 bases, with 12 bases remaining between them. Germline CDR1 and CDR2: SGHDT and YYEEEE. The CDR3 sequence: CASSLYGQLNYGYTF. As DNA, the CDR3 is TGTGCCAGCAGCTTGTACGGACAGCTAAACTATGGCTACACCTTC.

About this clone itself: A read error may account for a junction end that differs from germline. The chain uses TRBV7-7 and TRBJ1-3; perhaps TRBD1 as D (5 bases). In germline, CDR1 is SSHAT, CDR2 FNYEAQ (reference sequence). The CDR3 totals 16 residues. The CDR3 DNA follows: TGTGCTAGCAGCCCGGAACCCAGGGTTTCTGGAAACACCATATATTTT. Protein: CASSPEPRVSGNTIYF.

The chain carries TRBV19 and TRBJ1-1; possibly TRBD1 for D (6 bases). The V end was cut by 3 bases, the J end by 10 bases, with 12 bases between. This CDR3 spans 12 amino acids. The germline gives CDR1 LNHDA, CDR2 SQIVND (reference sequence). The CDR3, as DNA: TGTGCCAGTAGTATGGGGACACAAGGAGCTTTCTTT. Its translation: CASSMGTQGAFF.

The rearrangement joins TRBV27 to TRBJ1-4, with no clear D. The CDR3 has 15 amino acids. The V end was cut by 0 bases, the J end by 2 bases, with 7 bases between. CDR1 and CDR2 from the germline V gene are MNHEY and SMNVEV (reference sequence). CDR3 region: CASSLSSATNEKLFF. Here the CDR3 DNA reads TGTGCCAGCAGTTTATCCTCGGCCACTAATGAAAAACTGTTTTTT.

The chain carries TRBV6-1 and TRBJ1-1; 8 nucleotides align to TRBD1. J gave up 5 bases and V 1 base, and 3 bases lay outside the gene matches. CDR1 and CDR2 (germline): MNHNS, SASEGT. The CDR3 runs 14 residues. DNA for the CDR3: TGTGCCAGCAGTGAAGGGACAGGGAGAACTGAAGCTTTCTTT. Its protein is CASSEGTGRTEAFF.